Below, one TCR beta chain is given with its context. This specimen comes from a study of shared T cell receptors in the human thymus. TCRdb's copy holds only in-frame clones and misses some; the assay was immunoSEQ multiplex PCR. The sample includes hundreds of thousands of clones, over 90% of them seen just once. The ends lost 5 bases at V and 4 bases at J; junction bases unmatched: 11. This CDR3 contains 15 residues. Germline V CDR1 and CDR2: MDHEN, SYDVKM. The TCR sequence derives from a human donor. The chain employs TRBV28 and TRBJ2-7, with TRBD1 matching 7 bases. Sample: thymocytes. CDR3 in amino acids: CASSNHRGRTYEQYF. The CDR3 nucleotides read TGTGCCAGCAGTAATCACAGGGGCCGAACATACGAGCAGTACTTC. The full variable domain, in which reference TRBV28 and TRBJ2-7 provide the parts outside the CDR3, is DVKVTQSSRYLVKRTGEKVFLECVQDMDHENMFWYRQDPGLGLRLIYFSYDVKMKEKGDIPEGYSVSREKKERFSLILESASTNQTSMYLCASSNHRGRTYEQYFGPGTRLTVT.